One sample yielded the 2 T cell receptor beta chains listed below, sequenced in a study of cytomegalovirus exposure and HLA in healthy donors. Some clones are missing from TCRdb's copy, which holds only in-frame ones; the method was immunoSEQ multiplex PCR. The sample has fewer than 400,000 clones, roughly 88% seen once; the top ten hold under 0.85%. Sequences were obtained from PBMCs. Every receptor here comes from a woman in her late teens or twenties in good health and CMV-seronegative.

This chain links TRBV2 with TRBJ1-5; the match to TRBD1 covers 7 bases. The germline gives CDR1 SNHLY, CDR2 FYNNEI. CDR3 length equals 16 residues. The trim removed 0 bases at V and 5 bases at J, leaving 7 bases unmatched. CDR3 in amino acids: CASSEAFRGSHQPQHF. The CDR3 nucleotides are TGTGCCAGCAGTGAAGCTTTCAGGGGGAGCCATCAGCCCCAGCATTTT.

CDR3 amino acids: CASSPRAGTYNEQFF. CDR3 DNA sequence: TGTGCCAGCAGCCCCCGGGCAGGGACCTACAATGAGCAGTTCTTC. The V call is TRBV5-6, the J call TRBJ2-1, with D possibly being TRBD1 (5 bases). Trimming removed 4 bases from V and 2 bases from J, with 13 bases in between. The CDR3 length is 15 residues. The germline V gene has CDR1 SGHDT and CDR2 YYEEEE. Together with reference TRBV5-6 and TRBJ2-1, the CDR3 gives the full variable domain: DAGVTQSPTHLIKTRGQQVTLRCSPKSGHDTVSWYQQALGQGPQFIFQYYEEEERQRGNFPDRFSGHQFPNYSSELNVNALLLGDSALYLCASSPRAGTYNEQFFGPGTRLTVL.